The 18 T cell receptor beta chains reported below all come from one sample, sequenced in a study of patients and donors after allogeneic stem cell transplantation. A single record per CDR3 protein comes from TCRdb applying MiXCR to the RT-PCR reads. This table has some 10,000 distinct CDR3 sequences, about 4% appearing once. Sequences were obtained from blood, either unsorted or a sorted T cell fraction (not recorded which). Source of these receptors: a human donor who was either an allogeneic HSCT recipient or a stem cell or donor lymphocyte infusion donor (not recorded which). It is not recorded whose cells these are; they may come from a transplant donor.

This clonotype was seen at least ten times. Here the CDR3 reads CASGQGVGYTF. Here the CDR3 DNA reads TGTGCCAGCGGACAGGGGGTGGGCTACACCTTC. V and J are TRBV12-3 or TRBV12-4 and TRBJ1-2; 10 bases align to TRBD1. V was clipped by 8 bases and J by 8 bases; unmatched bases: 2. This CDR3 has 11 amino acids.

This clonotype was seen repeatedly, ten times or more. The rearrangement uses TRBV7-9 and TRBJ2-4; D remains unclear. Germline V gives CDR1 SEHNR, CDR2 FQNEAQ (reference sequence). Trimming took off 2 bases at V and 6 bases at J, with 5 bases between the two ends. This CDR3 spans 12 amino acids. The CDR3 here is CASSLLPNIQYF. DNA of the CDR3: TGTGCCAGCAGCTTACTCCCAAACATTCAGTACTTC.

At least ten counts were recorded for this clonotype. The chain uses TRBV19 and TRBJ2-3, with D maybe TRBD2 (7 bases). Germline V gene data show CDR1 as LNHDA and CDR2 as SQIVND (reference sequence). Trimming stripped 7 bases from V and 5 bases from J, with 19 bases between. The CDR3 is made up of 15 amino acids. The CDR3 DNA sequence: TGTGCCAGTATTAAGGGGGGGCTCTTCGGAGATACGCAGTATTTT. It codes for CASIKGGLFGDTQYF.

The V call is TRBV24-1, the J call TRBJ2-1; 8 bases agree with TRBD2. The germline V gene encodes CDR1 KGHDR and CDR2 SFDVKD. V shed 0 bases and J 7 bases; nucleotides not matched to a gene: 4. The CDR3 length is 15 residues. CDR3 region: CATSDLSGGRNEQFF. The CDR3 DNA sequence: TGTGCCACCAGTGATTTGTCGGGAGGGCGGAATGAGCAGTTCTTC.

The sample holds many counts of this clonotype. The J gene is TRBJ2-1, the V gene TRBV7-9, with D hard to call. The germline V gene has CDR1 SEHNR and CDR2 FQNEAQ (reference sequence). Trimming took off 7 bases at V and 8 bases at J, with 12 bases between the two ends. The CDR3 is made up of 12 amino acids. CDR3 loop: CASTPNSYEQFF. CDR3 nucleotide sequence: TGTGCCAGCACCCCCAACTCCTATGAGCAGTTCTTC.

This clonotype was seen ten or more times. The chain carries TRBV15 and TRBJ1-1; weak D call: TRBD1 (5 bases). Germline V CDR1 and CDR2: LNHNV, YYDKDF (reference sequence). V gave up 0 bases and J gave up 9 bases, with 14 bases separating them. The CDR3 spans 14 residues. CDR3 nucleotides: TGTGCCACCAGCAGAGATGACTTTAGACAGCAAGCTTTCTTT. This sequence encodes CATSRDDFRQQAFF.

This clonotype was seen many times. The rearrangement joins TRBV5-8 to TRBJ2-3; D call uncertain. The CDR3 is made up of 13 amino acids. V shed 4 bases and J shed 1 base, with 7 bases lying between them. Germline CDR1 SGHTS, CDR2 YDEGEE. This CDR3 is CASSKLRTDTQYF. CDR3 in DNA: TGTGCCAGCAGCAAACTTCGCACAGATACGCAGTATTTT.

This clonotype was picked up many times. J is TRBJ2-3 and V is TRBV5-4; 7 bases agree with TRBD1. The V segment lost 6 bases and the J segment 0 bases; nucleotides outside the gene matches: 13. Germline CDR1 and CDR2: SGHNT and YYREEE (reference sequence). CDR3 size: 17 residues. CDR3 loop: CASNGRRDSPSTDTQYF. The DNA of the CDR3 is TGTGCCAGCAATGGCCGAAGGGACAGCCCTAGCACAGATACGCAGTATTTT.

This clonotype has at least ten counts. The chain links TRBV10-3 to TRBJ2-5; no definite D call. Trimming left V 2 bases short and J 4 bases short, with 8 bases between. Germline CDR1 reads ENHRY; CDR2 reads SYGVKD. The CDR3 has 13 residues. CDR3 nucleotide sequence: TGTGCCATCAGTGAGGCGTTTTCAGAGACCCAGTACTTC. It specifies CAISEAFSETQYF.

This clonotype has a count of ten or more. The rearrangement uses TRBV4-1 and TRBJ1-2, with D perhaps TRBD1 (6 bases). The CDR3 is 15 amino acids. V lost 0 bases, J lost 7 bases, and 15 bases lay in between. Germline lookup yields CDR1 MGHRA and CDR2 YSYEKL. The CDR3 coding sequence is TGCGCCAGCAGCCAAGATTTCGTAACAGGGACTGGCTACACCTTC. This gives the protein CASSQDFVTGTGYTF.

This clonotype was recorded at least ten times. J is TRBJ1-5 and V is TRBV6-1, with a possible D match to TRBD1 (5 bases). Per germline, CDR1 MNHNS and CDR2 SASEGT. The V gene lost 5 bases and the J gene lost 4 bases, with 15 bases spanning the gap. The CDR3 runs to 15 residues. The CDR3 nucleotides are TGTGCCAGCAGTTATTATCACGACAGAAATCAGCCCCAGCATTTT. This encodes CASSYYHDRNQPQHF.

This clonotype was counted many times. The rearrangement joins TRBV6-2 or TRBV6-3 to TRBJ2-2, with D possibly matching TRBD1 (6 bases). The V end was cut by 2 bases, the J end by 7 bases, with 14 bases between. The CDR3 covers 15 residues. The germline V gene encodes CDR1 MNHEY and CDR2 SVGEGT. CDR3: CASSYGGIEVGELFF. The DNA for the CDR3 is TGTGCCAGCAGTTACGGGGGCATTGAAGTCGGGGAGCTGTTTTTT.

This clonotype is labeled as medium-sized. This sequence joins TRBV10-3 and TRBJ2-3; 7 positions match TRBD1. V lost 10 bases and J lost 4; bases outside the gene matches: 2. CDR3 length equals 11 residues. Per germline, CDR1 ENHRY and CDR2 SYGVKD. The CDR3 nucleotides are TGTGCCACCACAGGGGCAGATACGCAGTATTTT. Its protein is CATTGADTQYF.

In its sample, this clonotype ranks as medium-sized. The chain uses TRBV12-3 or TRBV12-4 and TRBJ2-5; D perhaps matches TRBD2 (6 bases). The V end lost 0 bases, the J end lost 5 bases, and 16 bases lay between the germline ends. The CDR3 length is 16 residues. The CDR3 bases are TGTGCCAGCAGTTTAGCGGGACTGGGCTTGACGGAGACCCAGTACTTC. This gives the protein CASSLAGLGLTETQYF.

This clonotype is judged medium-sized. This chain's CDR3 is CASSPIHGGRTEAFF. The CDR3 coding sequence is TGTGCCAGCAGTCCCATTCACGGGGGTAGGACTGAAGCTTTCTTT. V gene TRBV12-3 or TRBV12-4 combines with J gene TRBJ1-1; tentatively, D is TRBD1 (5 bases). The ends were cut back, 5 bases at V and 5 bases at J, with 18 bases in the middle. The CDR3 length is 15 residues.

This clonotype was counted many times. This sequence joins TRBV15 and TRBJ2-7, with 7 bases identical to TRBD2. The CDR3 totals 14 residues. Germline V gene lookup returns CDR1 LNHNV and CDR2 YYDKDF (reference sequence). V dropped 3 bases and J dropped 6; count of bases not matched to a gene: 8. This CDR3 is CATSRGGYRIEQYF. The CDR3 DNA is TGTGCCACCAGCAGGGGGGGGTACAGAATCGAGCAGTACTTC.

This clonotype was counted ten times or more. V usage is TRBV12-3 or TRBV12-4 and J usage is TRBJ1-2; 7 nucleotides line up with TRBD1. The CDR3 has 14 residues. J gave up 9 bases and V 6 bases, and 13 bases lay outside the gene matches. CDR3 DNA: TGTGCCAGCAGCGAAGGGGGCATCGGGGGAAGCTACACCTTC. Protein product: CASSEGGIGGSYTF.

The sample holds one count of this clonotype. V and J are TRBV6-5 and TRBJ2-6; no definite D call. Trimming stripped 0 bases from V and 0 bases from J, with 0 bases between. This CDR3 spans 14 amino acids. Germline V lookup: CDR1 MNHEY, CDR2 SVGAGI. CDR3 coding DNA: TGTGCCAGCAGTTACTCCTCTGGGGCCAACGTCCTGACTTTC. Protein: CASSYSSGANVLTF.